The entry below gives a single T cell receptor beta chain sequence along with its context. As yet, its antigen is unknown. The sample comes from a study of CD8+ T cells in alopecia areata. About the study: Those patients who were treated received oral tofacitinib, which was given at 5 to 10 mg twice daily for moderate-to-severe alopecia areata.

Extracted RNA was reverse transcribed into cDNA, the sequencing template. Profiling relied on immunoSEQ multiplex PCR, and the TCRdb table lists in-frame clones only, not all of them. The sample has about 270,000 clones; around three fifths are singletons. Regarding the study as a whole: Scalp clonality, together with expanded CD8+ clones among the top 100, fell significantly with tofacitinib.

Noted treatment: oral pan-JAK inhibitor, 5-10 mg twice daily. Peripheral blood and lesional scalp punch biopsies were taken from alopecia areata patients. The CDR3 is 13 amino acids. V was shortened by 7 bases and J by 7 bases, with 13 bases between the two germline ends. CDR1 SGHTA and CDR2 FQGNSA come from the germline V gene. The source of this sequence is a human donor with alopecia areata. The rearrangement joins TRBV7-2 to TRBJ2-2, with D possibly matching TRBD1 (6 bases). The specimen comprised CD4+ T cells sorted from blood, sampled around week 54, from a patient treated with tofacitinib. The CDR3, as DNA: TGTGCCAGCATCGCGATACAGGGCGGGGAGCTGTTTTTT. As protein: CASIAIQGGELFF.